Here is one T cell receptor (beta chain) with its context. These data belong to a study of blood T cell repertoires in COVID-19. Germline V lookup: CDR1 KGHDR, CDR2 SFDVKD. CDR3 length: 19 amino acids. The trim removed 1 base at V and 0 bases at J, leaving 10 bases unmatched. TCRdb's copy holds only in-frame clones and misses some; the assay was immunoSEQ multiplex PCR. The data contain 300,000 to 350,000 clones, 88% of them singletons. The specimen was PBMCs or T cells enriched from blood (not recorded which). The receptor's source is a woman aged 30 to 39 who had been exposed to COVID-19. The chain employs TRBV24-1 and TRBJ2-1; 8 nucleotides agree with TRBD2. The CDR3 coding sequence is TGTGCCACCAGTGATTTAGCCCGACTAGCGCCTAGCTCCTACAATGAGCAGTTCTTC. It encodes CATSDLARLAPSSYNEQFF.